This T cell receptor (beta chain) derives from a study of cytomegalovirus exposure and HLA in healthy donors. The CDR3 consists of 14 residues. The ends lost 4 bases at V and 5 bases at J; junction bases unmatched: 5. Per the germline V gene, CDR1 is SGHNT and CDR2 is YENEEA. It was with 60 Vbeta and 13 Jbeta primers that the PCR ran. Authors' methods: In a later analysis, the count reached approximately 80 million unique TCR beta chains, with 9 million to 11 million shared. Here immunoSEQ multiplex PCR was the method, and the copy in TCRdb shows in-frame clones only, minus some. D and trimming were read from the DNA, whereas the V and J calls and clone size are those reported in that table. The table records 190,000 or so clones, 70% to 80% of them present only once. The study, taken as a whole, reports: Among the sequence variants, a highly shared cluster was likely an artifact of sequencing. TCR beta chain V- and J-gene trimming was linked, in a later analysis, to a missense variant in DCLRE1C.

As for this clone: Its antigen is unknown.

Sequencing was carried out using PBMCs. The chain links TRBV11-3 to TRBJ2-1; the match to TRBD2 covers 7 bases. The source of this sequence is a male donor in good health and CMV-seropositive. The CDR3 sequence is CASSSRRGDNEQFF. In DNA, the CDR3 is TGTGCCAGCAGCTCCCGACGGGGGGACAATGAGCAGTTCTTC.